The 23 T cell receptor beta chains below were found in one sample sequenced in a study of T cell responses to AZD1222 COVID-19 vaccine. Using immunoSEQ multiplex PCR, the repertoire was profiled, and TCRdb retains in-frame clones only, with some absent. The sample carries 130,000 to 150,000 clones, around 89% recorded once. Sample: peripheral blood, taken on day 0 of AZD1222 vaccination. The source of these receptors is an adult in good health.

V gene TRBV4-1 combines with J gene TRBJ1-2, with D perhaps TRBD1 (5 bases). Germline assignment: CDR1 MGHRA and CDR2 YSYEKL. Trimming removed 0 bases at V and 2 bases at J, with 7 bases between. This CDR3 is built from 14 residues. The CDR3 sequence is CASSQDDSNYGYTF. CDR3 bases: TGCGCCAGCAGCCAAGACGACAGCAACTATGGCTACACCTTC.

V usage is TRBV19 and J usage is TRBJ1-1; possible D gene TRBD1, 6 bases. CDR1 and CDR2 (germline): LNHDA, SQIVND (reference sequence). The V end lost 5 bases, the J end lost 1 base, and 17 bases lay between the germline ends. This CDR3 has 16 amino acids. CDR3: CASSRPGGAGNTEAFF. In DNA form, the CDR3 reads TGTGCCAGTAGTCGCCCCGGGGGGGCTGGGAACACTGAAGCTTTCTTT.

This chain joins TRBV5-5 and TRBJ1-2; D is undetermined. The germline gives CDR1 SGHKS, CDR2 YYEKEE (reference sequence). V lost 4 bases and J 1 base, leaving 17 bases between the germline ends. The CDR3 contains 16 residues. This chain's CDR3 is CASSRTLVTVNYGYTF. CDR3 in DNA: TGTGCCAGCAGCCGGACCCTGGTTACAGTTAACTATGGCTACACCTTC.

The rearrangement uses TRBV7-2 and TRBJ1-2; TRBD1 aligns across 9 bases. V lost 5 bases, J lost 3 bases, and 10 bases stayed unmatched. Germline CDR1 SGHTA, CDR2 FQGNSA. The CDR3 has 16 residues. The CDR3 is CASSQRSTGGDYGYTF. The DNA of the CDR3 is TGTGCCAGCAGCCAAAGATCGACAGGGGGGGACTATGGCTACACCTTC.

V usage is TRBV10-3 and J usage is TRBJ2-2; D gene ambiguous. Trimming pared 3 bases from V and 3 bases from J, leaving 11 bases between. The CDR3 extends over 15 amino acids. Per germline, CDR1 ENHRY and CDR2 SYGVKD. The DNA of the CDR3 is TGTGCCATCAGTGACCGTCAGACCGACACCGGGGAGCTGTTTTTT. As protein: CAISDRQTDTGELFF.

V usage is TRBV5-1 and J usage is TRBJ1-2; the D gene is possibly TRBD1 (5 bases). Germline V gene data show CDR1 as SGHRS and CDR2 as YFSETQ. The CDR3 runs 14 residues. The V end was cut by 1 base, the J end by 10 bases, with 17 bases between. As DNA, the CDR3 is TGCGCCAGCAGCTTGCAGGGCGGGAGGCCACTCTACACCTTC. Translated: CASSLQGGRPLYTF.

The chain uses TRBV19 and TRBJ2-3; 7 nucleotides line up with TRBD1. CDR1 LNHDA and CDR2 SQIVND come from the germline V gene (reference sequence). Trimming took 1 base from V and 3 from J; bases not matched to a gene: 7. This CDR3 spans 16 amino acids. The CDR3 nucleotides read TGTGCCAGTAGTATAGTCCACAGGGGTACTACAGATACGCAGTATTTT. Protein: CASSIVHRGTTDTQYF.

CDR3 in amino acids: CAWSLGFGNTIYF. The CDR3 coding sequence is TGTGCCTGGAGTCTAGGTTTCGGAAACACCATATATTTT. The chain is built from TRBV30 and TRBJ1-3; D is unresolved. CDR3 size: 13 residues. Germline loops: CDR1 GTSNPN, CDR2 SVGIG (reference sequence). Trimming left V 2 bases short and J 4 bases short, with 9 bases between.

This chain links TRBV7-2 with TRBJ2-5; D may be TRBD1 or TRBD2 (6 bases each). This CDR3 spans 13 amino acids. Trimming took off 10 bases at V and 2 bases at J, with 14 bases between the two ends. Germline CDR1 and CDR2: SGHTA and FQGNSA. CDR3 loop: CATTQGGQETQYF. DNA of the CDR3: TGTGCCACAACACAGGGAGGACAAGAGACCCAGTACTTC.

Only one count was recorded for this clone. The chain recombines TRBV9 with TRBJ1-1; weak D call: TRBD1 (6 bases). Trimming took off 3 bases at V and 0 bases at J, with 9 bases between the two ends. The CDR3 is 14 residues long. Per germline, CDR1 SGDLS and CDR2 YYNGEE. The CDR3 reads CASSAGHLNTEAFF. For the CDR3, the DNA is TGTGCCAGCAGCGCGGGACACCTGAACACTGAAGCTTTCTTT.

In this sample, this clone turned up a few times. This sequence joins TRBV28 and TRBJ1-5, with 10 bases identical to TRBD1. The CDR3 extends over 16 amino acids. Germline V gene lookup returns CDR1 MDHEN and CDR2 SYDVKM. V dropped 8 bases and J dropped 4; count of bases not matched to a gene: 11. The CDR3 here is CASYTEGQGRNQPQHF. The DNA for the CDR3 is TGTGCCAGCTATACCGAGGGACAGGGGAGGAATCAGCCCCAGCATTTT.

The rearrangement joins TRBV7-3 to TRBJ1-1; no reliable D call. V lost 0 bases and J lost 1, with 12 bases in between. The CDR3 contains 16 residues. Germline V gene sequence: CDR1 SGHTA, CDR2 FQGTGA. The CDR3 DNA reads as TGTGCCAGCAGCTTAACACTAGGTTTATCGAACACTGAAGCTTTCTTT. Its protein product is CASSLTLGLSNTEAFF.

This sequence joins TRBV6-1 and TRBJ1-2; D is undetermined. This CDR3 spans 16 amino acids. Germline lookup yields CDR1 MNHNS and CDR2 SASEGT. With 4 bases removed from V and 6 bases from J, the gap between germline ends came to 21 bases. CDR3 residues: CASSGRGKVSVNGYTF. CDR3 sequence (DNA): TGTGCCAGCAGTGGCCGGGGTAAGGTGAGCGTTAATGGCTACACCTTC.

This CDR3 is CASSPNPGGVNTEAFF. The CDR3 bases are TGTGCCAGCAGCCCCAATCCGGGTGGTGTGAACACTGAAGCTTTCTTT. The chain is built from TRBV7-2 and TRBJ1-1; D remains ambiguous. Germline lookup yields CDR1 SGHTA and CDR2 FQGNSA. The CDR3 has 16 residues. The germline V and J ends were trimmed by 5 bases and 0 bases, with 16 bases remaining between them. Looking up the rest from reference TRBV7-2 and TRBJ1-1 gives the full variable domain: GAGVSQSPSNKVTEKGKDVELRCDPISGHTALYWYRQSLGQGLEFLIYFQGNSAPDKSGLPSDRFSAERTGGSVSTLTIQRTQQEDSAVYLCASSPNPGGVNTEAFFGQGTRLTVV.

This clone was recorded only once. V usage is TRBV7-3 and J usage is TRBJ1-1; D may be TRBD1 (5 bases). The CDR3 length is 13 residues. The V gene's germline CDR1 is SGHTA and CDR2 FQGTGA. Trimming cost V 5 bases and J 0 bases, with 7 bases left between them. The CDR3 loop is CASSRGVNTEAFF. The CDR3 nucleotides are TGTGCCAGCAGCCGAGGGGTGAACACTGAAGCTTTCTTT.

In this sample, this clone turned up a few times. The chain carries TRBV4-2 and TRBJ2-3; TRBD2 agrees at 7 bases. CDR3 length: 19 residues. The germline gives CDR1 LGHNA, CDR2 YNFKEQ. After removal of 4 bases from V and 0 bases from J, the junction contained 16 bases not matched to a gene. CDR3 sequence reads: CASSLSGADRTPSTDTQYF. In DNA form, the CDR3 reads TGTGCCAGCAGCCTCAGCGGGGCCGACCGAACTCCTAGCACAGATACGCAGTATTTT.

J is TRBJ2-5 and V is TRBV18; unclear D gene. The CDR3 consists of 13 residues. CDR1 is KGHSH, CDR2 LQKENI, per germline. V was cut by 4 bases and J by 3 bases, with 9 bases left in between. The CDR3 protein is CASSLQLEETQYF. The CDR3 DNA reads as TGTGCCAGCTCACTCCAGTTAGAAGAGACCCAGTACTTC.

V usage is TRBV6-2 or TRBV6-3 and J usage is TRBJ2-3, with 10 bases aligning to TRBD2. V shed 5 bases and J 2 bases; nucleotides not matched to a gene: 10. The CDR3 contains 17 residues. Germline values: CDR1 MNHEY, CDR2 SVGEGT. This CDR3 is CASSRAPGLADTDTQYF. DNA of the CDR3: TGTGCCAGCAGTAGGGCCCCCGGACTAGCGGACACAGATACGCAGTATTTT.

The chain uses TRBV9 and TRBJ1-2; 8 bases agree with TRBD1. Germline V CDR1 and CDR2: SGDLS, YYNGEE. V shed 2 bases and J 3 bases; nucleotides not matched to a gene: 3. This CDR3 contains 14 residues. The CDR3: CASSVTGDYYGYTF. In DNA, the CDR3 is TGTGCCAGCAGCGTGACAGGGGATTACTATGGCTACACCTTC.

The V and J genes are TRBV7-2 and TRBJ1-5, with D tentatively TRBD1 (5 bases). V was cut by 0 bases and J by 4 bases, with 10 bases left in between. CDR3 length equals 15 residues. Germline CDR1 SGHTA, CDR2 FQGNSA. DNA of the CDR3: TGTGCCAGCAGCTTAGCGGGGGGAGGGAATCAGCCCCAGCATTTT. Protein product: CASSLAGGGNQPQHF.

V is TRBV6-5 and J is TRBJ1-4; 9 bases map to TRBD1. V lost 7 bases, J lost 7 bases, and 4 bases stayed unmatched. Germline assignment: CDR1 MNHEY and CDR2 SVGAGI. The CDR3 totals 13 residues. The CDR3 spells CASMGQGIEKLFF. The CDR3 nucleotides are TGTGCCAGCATGGGACAGGGAATTGAAAAACTGTTTTTT.

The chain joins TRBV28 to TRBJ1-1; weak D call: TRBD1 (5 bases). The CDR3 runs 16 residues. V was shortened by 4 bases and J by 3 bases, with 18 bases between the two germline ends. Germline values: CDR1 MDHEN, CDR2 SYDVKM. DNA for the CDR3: TGTGCCAGCAGTTCCAGCCCGGGACGGAGGGACACTGAAGCTTTCTTT. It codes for CASSSSPGRRDTEAFF. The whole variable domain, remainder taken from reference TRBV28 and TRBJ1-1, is DVKVTQSSRYLVKRTGEKVFLECVQDMDHENMFWYRQDPGLGLRLIYFSYDVKMKEKGDIPEGYSVSREKKERFSLILESASTNQTSMYLCASSSSPGRRDTEAFFGQGTRLTVV.

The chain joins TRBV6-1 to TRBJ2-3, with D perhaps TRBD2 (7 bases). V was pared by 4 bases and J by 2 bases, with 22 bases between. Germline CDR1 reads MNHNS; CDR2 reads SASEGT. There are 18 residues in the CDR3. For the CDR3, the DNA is TGTGCCAGCAGTGGGAGGGGGGGAGCGGCGGCGATCACAGATACGCAGTATTTT. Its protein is CASSGRGGAAAITDTQYF.